This is a list of T cell receptor beta chains from one sample in a study of CD8 T cells in ankylosing spondylitis. TCRdb re-called the 5' RACE reads with MiXCR, one entry per CDR3 protein. The top ten clones hold approximately 3.3% of a sample with 100,000 to 150,000 distinct CDR3 sequences, 7% to 10% of them seen once. The sequenced sample was blood, either unsorted or a sorted T cell fraction (not recorded which). These receptors were taken from a male donor with ankylosing spondylitis or in good health (not recorded which). Both conserved end residues are part of each CDR3. The D gene is left open where the match is weak. Clone size is given for some rows only: seen once, a few or many times, or a class if the clone is expanded.

V	D	J	size	DNA	CDR3
TRBV28	TRBD2	TRBJ2-7	many	TGTGCCAGCACTCCCCGGACTAGGACCTCCTACGAGCAGTACTTC	CASTPRTRTSYEQYF
TRBV29-1	.	TRBJ2-1	many	TGCAGCGTTGAAGGCGATCTAGCGACAGGGCAGAATGAGCAGTTCTTC	CSVEGDLATGQNEQFF
TRBV6-2/TRBV6-3	TRBD2	TRBJ2-3	.	TGTGCCAGCAGGCCGGGACTAGAAGACCACACAGATACGCAGTATTTT	CASRPGLEDHTDTQYF
TRBV5-8	TRBD2	TRBJ2-6	many	TGTGCCAGCAGCTCCGCGGGAGCTGGGGCCAACGTCCTGACTTTC	CASSSAGAGANVLTF
TRBV7-2	.	TRBJ1-6	many	TGTGCCAGCAGCTTAGTCTGGGAGCCTAGATCACCCCTCCACTTT	CASSLVWEPRSPLHF
TRBV12-3/TRBV12-4	.	TRBJ2-2	many	TGTGCCAGCAGTGGAACAGGGCGGGGCACCGGGGAGCTGTTTTTT	CASSGTGRGTGELFF
TRBV10-3	TRBD1	TRBJ1-2	many	TGTGCCATCAGCGCTCCGGGACAGGAGGACCCTGGCTATGGCTACACCTTC	CAISAPGQEDPGYGYTF
TRBV12-3/TRBV12-4	TRBD2	TRBJ2-1	many	TGTGCCAGCACCAATCTAGCGGGAGCCTACAATGAGCAGTTCTTC	CASTNLAGAYNEQFF
TRBV18	.	TRBJ2-1	.	TGTGCCAGCTCACGAATACAGGGAATGTACAATGAGCAGTTCTTC	CASSRIQGMYNEQFF
TRBV10-3	.	TRBJ1-1	.	TGTGCCACATCGGCAGGGAGGAACACTGAAGCTTTCTTT	CATSAGRNTEAFF
TRBV28	.	TRBJ2-7	few	TGTGCCAGCAGTCCTGGACCAGAAAGCTCCTACGAGCAGTACTTC	CASSPGPESSYEQYF
TRBV6-5	TRBD2	TRBJ2-5	.	TGTGCCAGCAGTTACCAACTCAAAGCGGGAGTAAGGCAAGAGACCCAGTACTTC	CASSYQLKAGVRQETQYF